This T cell receptor (beta chain) is from a study of OX40 agonist ivuxolimab in advanced cancers. Study context: The diagnoses of dose-escalation patients were hepatocellular carcinoma, melanoma, renal cell or head and neck cancer.

Notes on the study in general: Clonal expansion was among the lowest in partial responders at 0.1-3.0 mg/kg, especially CD8+.

This table comes from immunoSEQ multiplex PCR, and its TCRdb copy is limited to in-frame clones, with some not included. Altogether under 100,000 clones are present, 91% being singletons, with the ten largest covering 2% to 3%. Germline loops: CDR1 SNHLY, CDR2 FYNNEI. The CDR3 runs to 13 residues. The germline V and J ends were trimmed by 6 bases and 2 bases, with 11 bases remaining between them. As to this clone: As yet, its antigen is unknown.

The sequence came from an adult with an advanced solid tumor such as melanoma, head and neck, liver or kidney cancer. Sample: CD4+ or CD8+ T cells sorted from blood, taken in a trial of the OX40 agonist ivuxolimab. This chain connects TRBV2 to TRBJ2-7; a weak D match, TRBD1 (6 bases). The CDR3 region is CASRGGPAYEQYF. CDR3 sequence (DNA): TGTGCCAGCAGAGGGGGACCCGCCTACGAGCAGTACTTC.